These 24 T cell receptor beta chains share one sample of origin, sequenced in a study of memory CD4+ T cells and cytomegalovirus serostatus. The sort gate was single viable CD3+CD4+CD8-CD45RO+ cells for memory CD4+ T cells. Measured with immunoSEQ multiplex PCR; TCRdb has only the in-frame clones, and not every one. The table lists over 55,000 clones, roughly four fifths of them singletons. The sequenced material came from memory CD4+ T cells from blood. The receptors shown here come from an adult in good health and CMV-seronegative.

V usage is TRBV19 and J usage is TRBJ2-1, with 8 bases identical to TRBD2. The CDR3 consists of 14 residues. Germline V gene data show CDR1 as LNHDA and CDR2 as SQIVND (reference sequence). V gave up 6 bases and J gave up 6 bases; unmatched junction bases: 7. CDR3 in amino acids: CASRKPGGRNEQFF. CDR3 DNA sequence: TGTGCCAGTAGAAAACCGGGGGGGCGCAATGAGCAGTTCTTC.

The chain employs TRBV18 and TRBJ2-1; D remains unclear. V gave up 2 bases and J gave up 5 bases, with 13 bases separating them. Germline-derived CDR1 and CDR2 are KGHSH and LQKENI. This CDR3 is 15 amino acids long. CDR3 DNA: TGTGCCAGCTCACCATACTGGAGCGCCGACAATGAGCAGTTCTTC. It yields the protein CASSPYWSADNEQFF.

The chain couples TRBV6-6 to TRBJ1-2; no reliable D call. The CDR3 is made up of 14 amino acids. Germline CDR1 is MNHNY and CDR2 is SVGAGI (reference sequence). The ends were cut back, 2 bases at V and 4 bases at J, with 11 bases in the middle. The CDR3 spells CASSYIGNSYGYTF. The DNA of the CDR3 is TGTGCCAGCAGTTACATTGGGAATAGCTATGGCTACACCTTC.

This rearrangement joins TRBV7-8 to TRBJ2-1; TRBD1 matches at 9 bases. The CDR3 is 14 residues long. Trimming cost V 6 bases and J 6 bases; bases outside gene matches: 6. Germline V gives CDR1 SGHVS, CDR2 FQNEAQ. DNA for the CDR3: TGTGCCAGCAGGACCGGGACAGGGCCCAATGAGCAGTTCTTC. Protein sequence: CASRTGTGPNEQFF.

The chain recombines TRBV19 with TRBJ1-6; D is unclear. CDR3 size: 14 residues. V lost 1 base to trimming and J lost 10 bases, with 11 bases between them. Per the germline V gene, CDR1 is LNHDA and CDR2 is SQIVND (reference sequence). The CDR3 spells CASSIGRGQSPLHF. CDR3 in DNA: TGTGCCAGTAGTATAGGTCGCGGCCAGTCACCCCTCCACTTT.

There are a few counts of this clone. The genes are TRBV10-1 and TRBJ2-2, with D uncertain. Germline V gene sequence: CDR1 WNHNN, CDR2 SYGVQD (reference sequence). V was shortened by 3 bases and J by 5 bases, with 7 bases between the two germline ends. The CDR3 has 13 residues. The CDR3 DNA follows: TGCGCCAGCAGTGATAAGGTTACCGGGGAGCTGTTTTTT. It translates to CASSDKVTGELFF.

The J gene is TRBJ1-2, the V gene TRBV5-4; D perhaps matches TRBD1 (5 bases). CDR1 and CDR2 from the germline V gene are SGHNT and YYREEE (reference sequence). The CDR3 runs 13 residues. V lost 4 bases, J lost 1 base, and 8 bases lay in between. The CDR3 protein is CASSDGHNYGYTF. CDR3 coding DNA: TGTGCCAGCAGCGACGGACATAACTATGGCTACACCTTC.

This sequence joins TRBV5-1 and TRBJ2-7; D is possibly TRBD2 (6 bases). This CDR3 spans 17 amino acids. V was trimmed by 0 bases and J by 7 bases, leaving 23 bases between them. Germline CDR1 SGHRS, CDR2 YFSETQ. CDR3 nucleotides: TGCGCCAGCAGCTTGGGTCTCGTTGGGAGGCCAGCGAGGGAGCAGTACTTC. Amino acids: CASSLGLVGRPAREQYF.

The CDR3 region has the DNA TGCGCCAGCAGCCAGGACGCCCGGTCCACCGGGGAGCTGTTTTTT. Its translation: CASSQDARSTGELFF. The rearrangement joins TRBV5-1 to TRBJ2-2; no reliable D call. Trimming left V 4 bases short and J 4 bases short, with 14 bases between. CDR1 and CDR2 (germline): SGHRS, YFSETQ. The length of the CDR3 is 15 residues.

The chain links TRBV5-1 to TRBJ2-6; perhaps TRBD2 as D (6 bases). Trimming removed 0 bases at V and 5 bases at J, with 9 bases between. This CDR3 is built from 15 residues. In germline, CDR1 is SGHRS, CDR2 YFSETQ. The CDR3 loop is CASSLEGTWANVLTF. CDR3 sequence (DNA): TGCGCCAGCAGCTTGGAGGGGACTTGGGCCAACGTCCTGACTTTC.

Details on this clone: No conserved phenylalanine or tryptophan is present at the end of the CDR3, so a read error is the likely explanation. The chain links TRBV27 to TRBJ1-5; D gene ambiguous. The CDR3 loop spans 16 amino acids. V dropped 5 bases and J dropped 0 bases, with 14 bases sitting between them. In germline, CDR1 is MNHEY, CDR2 SMNVEV (reference sequence). The CDR3 spells CASSPAGSNSNQPQHL. The CDR3 DNA follows: TGTGCCAGCAGTCCCGCGGGCTCGAATAGCAATCAGCCCCAGCATCTT.

The chain is built from TRBV5-1 and TRBJ1-1; 8 bases are a match to TRBD1. Looked up from germline, CDR1 is SGHRS and CDR2 is YFSETQ. Losses at the gene ends were 2 bases for V and 4 bases for J; bases not matched to a gene: 4. The CDR3 is 14 residues long. The CDR3 spells CASSFLTGGTEAFF. The CDR3 nucleotides are TGCGCCAGCAGCTTTCTCACAGGGGGCACTGAAGCTTTCTTT.

This chain links TRBV9 with TRBJ2-5; D is perhaps TRBD1 (6 bases). CDR3 length: 15 amino acids. The germline V gene has CDR1 SGDLS and CDR2 YYNGEE. With 7 bases removed from V and 4 bases from J, the gap between germline ends came to 20 bases. The CDR3 loop reads CASGRSGDERETQYF. CDR3 sequence (DNA): TGTGCCAGCGGACGGTCAGGGGACGAAAGAGAGACCCAGTACTTC.

This clone was counted between two and nine times. The V call is TRBV23-1, the J call TRBJ1-3; D is undetermined. TRBV23-1 is treated as an ORF (open reading frame) with a function not yet certain. Trimming left V 3 bases short and J 0 bases short, with 12 bases between. The CDR3 is 16 residues long. The CDR3 spells CASSHGLLTSGNTIYF. The CDR3 nucleotides read TGCGCCAGCAGTCATGGACTCTTGACCTCTGGAAACACCATATATTTT.

The chain uses TRBV6-6 and TRBJ2-3; the match to TRBD2 covers 14 bases. The germline CDR1 and CDR2 sequences are MNHNY and SVGAGI (reference sequence). This CDR3 is 16 amino acids long. The V gene end was trimmed by 6 bases and the J gene end by 4 bases; junction bases not matched to a gene: 6. The CDR3 DNA sequence: TGTGCCAGCAGCCCGGGACTAGCGGGAGCGGCAGATACGCAGTATTTT. Translating gives CASSPGLAGAADTQYF.

The rearrangement joins TRBV18 to TRBJ2-3; 7 nucleotides match TRBD2. CDR1 and CDR2 (germline): KGHSH, LQKENI. This CDR3 spans 19 amino acids. The junction had 18 bases not matched to a gene; V was cut back by 3 bases and J by 3 bases. CDR3 sequence: CASSPREGPGRLETDTQYF. The CDR3 coding sequence is TGTGCCAGCTCACCTAGGGAGGGTCCGGGACGCCTCGAAACAGATACGCAGTATTTT.

The gene calls are TRBV4-1 and TRBJ1-5, with D unclear. The germline CDR1 and CDR2 sequences are MGHRA and YSYEKL. The CDR3 totals 15 residues. The germline V and J ends were trimmed by 0 bases and 2 bases, with 8 bases remaining between them. This chain's CDR3 is CASSQDGGGNQPQHF. Written as DNA, the CDR3 is TGCGCCAGCAGCCAAGACGGCGGGGGCAATCAGCCCCAGCATTTT.

V usage is TRBV11-1 and J usage is TRBJ1-1, with 7 positions matching TRBD1. Germline lookup yields CDR1 SGHAT and CDR2 FQDESV (reference sequence). V gave up 0 bases and J gave up 7 bases; unmatched junction bases: 5. The CDR3 is 14 residues long. CDR3 in amino acids: CASSLALTGFEAFF. The CDR3 DNA reads as TGTGCCAGCAGCTTAGCCCTGACAGGGTTTGAAGCTTTCTTT.

This chain links TRBV4-1 with TRBJ1-2; D gene unclear. The germline V and J ends were trimmed by 0 bases and 8 bases, with 10 bases remaining between them. The CDR3 has 13 residues. The germline gives CDR1 MGHRA, CDR2 YSYEKL. The CDR3 loop is CASSQEISGGYTF. CDR3 bases: TGCGCCAGCAGCCAAGAAATAAGCGGGGGCTACACCTTC.

J is TRBJ1-5 and V is TRBV6-1, with D tentatively TRBD1 (6 bases). Per the germline V gene, CDR1 is MNHNS and CDR2 is SASEGT. Between the trimmed V and J ends, which lost 0 bases and 0 bases, there was a span of 9 bases. The CDR3 sequence is 16 residues long. This CDR3 is CASSEALGASNQPQHF. In DNA, the CDR3 is TGTGCCAGCAGTGAAGCTCTGGGGGCTAGCAATCAGCCCCAGCATTTT.

The gene calls are TRBV7-9 and TRBJ2-5; a possible D gene is TRBD1 (6 bases). V was cut by 5 bases and J by 2 bases, with 12 bases left in between. Germline-derived CDR1 and CDR2 are SEHNR and FQNEAQ (reference sequence). CDR3 size: 14 residues. The CDR3 sequence is CASSRIQGQETQYF. CDR3 in DNA: TGTGCCAGCAGCCGAATACAGGGTCAAGAGACCCAGTACTTC.

This clone was seen more than once but under ten times. The chain recombines TRBV2 with TRBJ1-2; D gene ambiguous. CDR1 and CDR2 (germline): SNHLY, FYNNEI. The CDR3 is made up of 12 amino acids. V was pared by 2 bases and J by 4 bases, with 5 bases between. CDR3: CASSERAYGYTF. CDR3 bases: TGTGCCAGCAGTGAACGAGCCTATGGCTACACCTTC.

This clone was seen a single time. V gene TRBV6-1 combines with J gene TRBJ1-3; 9 bases are shared with TRBD1. Germline trimming cut 6 bases from V and 2 bases from J; bases unmatched to any gene: 2. In germline, CDR1 is MNHNS, CDR2 SASEGT. The CDR3 contains 14 residues. This CDR3 is CASRNRGPGNTIYF. The CDR3 DNA sequence: TGTGCCAGCAGGAACAGGGGGCCTGGAAACACCATATATTTT.

V is TRBV5-8 and J is TRBJ1-2, with TRBD1 as a possible D gene (5 bases). The CDR3 has 10 amino acids. Germline V gene sequence: CDR1 SGHTS, CDR2 YDEGEE. The V gene lost 7 bases and the J gene lost 8 bases, with 9 bases spanning the gap. In DNA form, the CDR3 reads TGTGCCAGCTCTAAGGGGGGCTACACCTTC. Translated, it gives CASSKGGYTF.